The next 14 T cell receptor beta chains were all read from a single sample in a study of blood T cell repertoires in COVID-19. Sequencing was performed with immunoSEQ multiplex PCR; in TCRdb, only in-frame clones are kept and a portion is missing. Found here are about 430,000 clones, around 87% of them singletons; the top ten hold 0.95% to 1%. The sample consisted of PBMCs or T cells enriched from blood (not recorded which). The receptors were sampled from a woman aged 25-40 years with acute COVID-19.

This clone was detected only a few times. The chain uses TRBV7-2 and TRBJ2-5; possible D gene TRBD2, 6 bases. There are 15 residues in the CDR3. Germline CDR1 is SGHTA and CDR2 is FQGNSA. The V end was cut by 1 base, the J end by 5 bases, with 14 bases between. The CDR3 nucleotides read TGTGCCAGCAGCTTAGTAACGGGGGTATGGGAGACCCAGTACTTC. It is translated as CASSLVTGVWETQYF.

The chain employs TRBV5-8 and TRBJ1-5; 8 bases line up with TRBD1. Germline V lookup: CDR1 SGHTS, CDR2 YDEGEE. The CDR3 consists of 13 residues. Unmatched junction bases numbered 4, after V lost 3 bases and J lost 8 bases. CDR3 nucleotide sequence: TGTGCCAGCAGCTGGGACAGGCGGGAGCCCCAGCATTTT. This sequence encodes CASSWDRREPQHF.

The J gene is TRBJ1-2, the V gene TRBV24-1; 12 bases fit TRBD1. This CDR3 contains 14 residues. CDR1 is KGHDR, CDR2 SFDVKD, per germline. V gave up 4 bases and J gave up 10 bases; unmatched junction bases: 6. CDR3 sequence reads: CATSEPGQGAPYTF. The CDR3 nucleotides are TGTGCCACCAGTGAACCGGGACAGGGGGCCCCCTACACCTTC.

This rearrangement joins TRBV11-2 to TRBJ2-7; D is perhaps TRBD1 (5 bases). Per germline, CDR1 SGHAT and CDR2 FQNNGV. Trimming cost V 1 base and J 4 bases, with 14 bases left between them. The CDR3 sequence is 15 residues long. DNA of the CDR3: TGTGCCAGCAGCTTAGGGACAAATTTAATGTACGAGCAGTACTTC. Translation: CASSLGTNLMYEQYF.

The V call is TRBV9, the J call TRBJ1-1; no definite D call. V shed 3 bases and J shed 0 bases, with 12 bases lying between them. This CDR3 region has 15 residues. Germline V gives CDR1 SGDLS, CDR2 YYNGEE. CDR3 amino acids: CASSAGWGLNTEAFF. In DNA form, the CDR3 reads TGTGCCAGCAGCGCGGGATGGGGTTTGAACACTGAAGCTTTCTTT. The whole variable domain, remainder taken from reference TRBV9 and TRBJ1-1, is DSGVTQTPKHLITATGQRVTLRCSPRSGDLSVYWYQQSLDQGLQFLIQYYNGEERAKGNILERFSAQQFPDLHSELNLSSLELGDSALYFCASSAGWGLNTEAFFGQGTRLTVV.

This clone came up once. CDR3 DNA: TGTGCCAGCATCGAGGGAGGGCAGGGGCAGGACGAGCAGTACTTC. Its translation is CASIEGGQGQDEQYF. V gene TRBV6-6 combines with J gene TRBJ2-7, with D possibly TRBD2 on 7 matching bases. Trimming shortened V by 7 bases and J by 5 bases, and 21 bases separated the two germline ends. The CDR3 has 15 residues. Germline loops: CDR1 MNHNY, CDR2 SVGAGI (reference sequence).

This chain joins TRBV7-2 and TRBJ2-5; tentative D call: TRBD2 (6 bases). The CDR3 runs 15 residues. In germline, CDR1 is SGHTA, CDR2 FQGNSA. V was shortened by 0 bases and J by 4 bases, with 12 bases between the two germline ends. The CDR3 DNA is TGTGCCAGCAGCTTAGCCCGGGGGTCTGTAGAGACCCAGTACTTC. Its translation is CASSLARGSVETQYF.

As to this clone: At one boundary the junction diverges from the germline segment, which might be a read error. The chain has TRBV6-5 and TRBJ2-1; possible D gene TRBD2, 5 bases. Germline CDR1 is MNHEY and CDR2 is SVGAGI. The CDR3 totals 15 residues. The CDR3 DNA is TGTGCCAGCAGTTACCGCCGCGGACTGTACACTGAGCAGTTCTTC. Residues: CASSYRRGLYTEQFF.

At least ten counts were recorded for this clone. V gene TRBV21-1 combines with J gene TRBJ1-1. TRBV21-1 is termed a pseudogene. This CDR3 comprises 16 residues. The CDR3 DNA reads as TGTGCCAGCAGCAAAGAAAAGGAGGGGAGGGGGACTGAAGCTTTCTTT. It codes for CASSKEKEGRGTEAFF.

This rearrangement joins TRBV7-2 to TRBJ2-3, with 13 bases lining up with TRBD2. This CDR3 is 16 amino acids long. CDR1 and CDR2 from the germline V gene are SGHTA and FQGNSA. V shed 4 bases, J shed 1 base, and the junction held 2 bases outside the gene matches. CDR3 region: CASSSGLAGGTDTQYF. As DNA, the CDR3 is TGTGCCAGCAGCTCTGGACTAGCGGGGGGCACAGATACGCAGTATTTT.

The V call is TRBV7-2, the J call TRBJ1-1; D is ambiguous. Germline V CDR1 and CDR2: SGHTA, FQGNSA. Trimming shortened V by 0 bases and J by 1 base, and 9 bases separated the two germline ends. This CDR3 region has 15 residues. The CDR3 nucleotides read TGTGCCAGCAGCTTAGCGGGCCACAAGAACACTGAAGCTTTCTTT. It codes for CASSLAGHKNTEAFF.

The chain uses TRBV11-2 and TRBJ2-7; possibly TRBD1 for D (5 bases). This CDR3 comprises 13 residues. Germline CDR1 reads SGHAT; CDR2 reads FQNNGV. With 1 base removed from V and 3 bases from J, the gap between germline ends came to 7 bases. As DNA, the CDR3 is TGTGCCAGCAGCTTAGTAGGGGTCTACGAGCAGTACTTC. This translates into CASSLVGVYEQYF.

The chain uses TRBV5-1 and TRBJ2-2, with D maybe TRBD2 (6 bases). This CDR3 is built from 15 residues. The germline gives CDR1 SGHRS, CDR2 YFSETQ. Trimming removed 2 bases at V and 2 bases at J, with 10 bases between. CDR3 nucleotide sequence: TGCGCCAGCAGCTTAGGGGACTCAAACACCGGGGAGCTGTTTTTT. Encoded protein: CASSLGDSNTGELFF.

The V gene is TRBV3-1 (or the pseudogene TRBV3-2), the J gene TRBJ1-1; TRBD1 might be the D (5 bases). The CDR3 is made up of 15 amino acids. Trimming stripped 4 bases from V and 2 bases from J, with 14 bases between. The V gene's germline CDR1 is LGHDT and CDR2 YNNKEL (reference sequence). The CDR3 here is CASSRGGVTNTEAFF. As DNA, the CDR3 is TGTGCCAGCAGCCGCGGAGGGGTCACCAACACTGAAGCTTTCTTT.